This record concerns one T cell receptor beta chain sequence. Authors' processing steps: Amplification from reference gene primers served as the basis for estimated nucleated cell counts. Profiled with immunoSEQ multiplex PCR; TCRdb holds only in-frame clones, not every one. The V and J calls and clone size are taken from that table; D and trimming were inferred from the DNA. The repertoire holds under 450,000 clones, with less than 90% as singletons. The data originate from a study of blood T cell repertoires in COVID-19. About the study: Sample material is recorded as cDNA or gDNA derived from T cells, B-cell-depleted T cells, or PBMCs.

V lost 1 base, J lost 5 bases, and 14 bases lay in between. The germline CDR1 and CDR2 sequences are SQVTM and ANQGSEA. This CDR3 has 14 amino acids. Followed over time, Seattle patients had been enrolled while infection was active. The V gene is TRBV29-1, the J gene TRBJ1-1; D gene uncertain. The sequence derives from a woman in her sixties with COVID-19, enrolled during active disease. The sample comprised peripheral blood. This CDR3 is CSVEGVGARTEAFF. The CDR3, as DNA: TGCAGCGTTGAAGGGGTGGGCGCACGTACTGAAGCTTTCTTT.